These 32 T cell receptor beta chains originate from one sample sequenced in a study of OX40 agonist ivuxolimab in advanced cancers. TCRdb's copy holds only in-frame clones and misses some; the assay was immunoSEQ multiplex PCR. The data hold tens of thousands of clones, with about 85% observed a single time. The material sequenced was CD4+ or CD8+ T cells sorted from blood, taken in a trial of the OX40 agonist ivuxolimab. These receptors were obtained from an adult with an advanced solid tumor such as melanoma, head and neck, liver or kidney cancer.

The sample holds one count of this clone. The chain uses TRBV29-1 and TRBJ2-2; maybe TRBD1 (5 bases). This CDR3 has 13 amino acids. Germline V lookup: CDR1 SQVTM, CDR2 ANQGSEA. V was trimmed by 4 bases and J by 0 bases, leaving 6 bases between them. The CDR3 DNA sequence: TGCAGCGTTGGGACACCGAACACCGGGGAGCTGTTTTTT. Translation gives CSVGTPNTGELFF.

V usage is TRBV14 and J usage is TRBJ1-2; no firm D call. Trimming pared 1 base from V and 8 bases from J, leaving 20 bases between. This CDR3 has 16 amino acids. From germline, CDR1 is SGHDN and CDR2 FVKESK. This CDR3 reads CASSQAVSAWREGYTF. The CDR3 nucleotides read TGTGCCAGCAGCCAAGCGGTTTCAGCCTGGAGGGAAGGCTACACCTTC.

The V and J genes are TRBV6-5 and TRBJ1-5; 8 bases line up with TRBD1. The germline V gene encodes CDR1 MNHEY and CDR2 SVGAGI. V lost 6 bases to trimming and J lost 9 bases; unmatched junction nucleotides: 10. The CDR3 consists of 14 residues. The CDR3 nucleotides read TGTGCCAGCAGCAAAGACAGGGGCGAAGCGCCCCAGCATTTT. This translates into CASSKDRGEAPQHF.

V usage is TRBV4-1 and J usage is TRBJ2-5, with unresolved D. Per the germline V gene, CDR1 is MGHRA and CDR2 is YSYEKL. The CDR3 is made up of 14 amino acids. The germline V and J ends were trimmed by 4 bases and 5 bases, with 14 bases remaining between them. The chain's CDR3 is CASSPPSLAETQYF. CDR3 nucleotides: TGCGCCAGCAGCCCCCCCAGTTTGGCGGAGACCCAGTACTTC.

In this sample, this clone turned up a few times. This chain uses TRBV5-1 with TRBJ1-1, with TRBD1 matching over 7 bases. Germline CDR1 reads SGHRS; CDR2 reads YFSETQ. The CDR3 has 14 residues. The V gene end was trimmed by 0 bases and the J gene end by 1 base; junction bases not matched to a gene: 0. CDR3 loop: CASSLEGANTEAFF. The CDR3 nucleotides are TGCGCCAGCAGCTTGGAGGGGGCGAACACTGAAGCTTTCTTT.

In the case of this clone: This sample includes further DNA sequences coding for the same CDR3. J is TRBJ2-1 and V is TRBV5-1, with 12 bases fitting TRBD2. CDR1 and CDR2 (germline): SGHRS, YFSETQ. V trimming: 3 bases; J trimming: 8 bases; junction bases outside the gene matches: 6. This CDR3 spans 15 amino acids. CDR3 protein: CASSSRLAGADEQFF. The DNA of the CDR3 is TGCGCCAGCAGCTCCAGACTAGCGGGAGCCGATGAGCAGTTCTTC.

The chain uses TRBV29-1 and TRBJ1-1, with 10 positions matching TRBD1. The germline V gene has CDR1 SQVTM and CDR2 ANQGSEA. J lost 2 bases, V lost 7 bases, and 10 bases had no gene match. The CDR3 spans 15 residues. CDR3 bases: TGCAGCGCTGGGACAGGGGAGATCAGAAACACTGAAGCTTTCTTT. Translation gives CSAGTGEIRNTEAFF.

The CDR3 DNA follows: TGCGCCAGCAGCTTGGACAGGGGAAACACCATATATTTT. It encodes CASSLDRGNTIYF. This chain joins TRBV5-1 and TRBJ1-3; D perhaps matches TRBD1 (5 bases). Trimming shortened V by 0 bases and J by 4 bases, and 5 bases separated the two germline ends. CDR1 and CDR2 from the germline V gene are SGHRS and YFSETQ. This CDR3 is 13 amino acids long.

This rearrangement joins TRBV28 to TRBJ1-4; tentative D call: TRBD1 (6 bases). Germline CDR1 is MDHEN and CDR2 is SYDVKM. The CDR3 consists of 13 residues. Trimming pared 4 bases from V and 7 bases from J, leaving 10 bases between. The chain's CDR3 is CASSSSDSEKLFF. In DNA form, the CDR3 reads TGTGCCAGCAGTTCCTCGGACAGTGAAAAACTGTTTTTT.

Only one count was recorded for this clone. The chain links TRBV11-1 to TRBJ2-7, with a weak D call TRBD2 (6 bases). The CDR3 contains 17 residues. Per germline, CDR1 SGHAT and CDR2 FQDESV (reference sequence). Between the trimmed V and J ends, which lost 4 bases and 5 bases, there was a span of 24 bases. CDR3 sequence (DNA): TGTGCCAGCAGCTCCCAAATAGGAGGAGGGCCGATGGACGAGCAGTACTTC. Residues: CASSSQIGGGPMDEQYF.

The J gene is TRBJ1-2, the V gene TRBV11-3; perhaps TRBD1 as D (5 bases). From germline, CDR1 is SGHNT and CDR2 YENEEA. V was clipped by 5 bases and J by 1 base, with 8 bases between them. The CDR3 has 13 residues. In DNA form, the CDR3 reads TGTGCCAGCAGCCCCGACAGTAACTATGGCTACACCTTC. This sequence encodes CASSPDSNYGYTF.

On this clone itself: At one boundary the junction diverges from the germline segment, which might be a read error. V is TRBV5-1 and J is TRBJ2-7; no clear D gene. CDR3 size: 16 residues. The V gene's germline CDR1 is SGHRS and CDR2 YFSETQ. For the CDR3, the DNA is TGCGCCGGCAGCTTTTCCTCGCGGCGCAACTCCTACGAGCAGTACTTC. Residues: CAGSFSSRRNSYEQYF.

CDR3 amino acids: CASSETKNTEAFF. CDR3 DNA sequence: TGTGCCAGCAGCGAAACCAAGAACACTGAAGCTTTCTTT. The chain employs TRBV7-3 and TRBJ1-1; no clear D gene. The germline gives CDR1 SGHTA, CDR2 FQGTGA. The V and J ends lost 5 bases and 1 base respectively, with 8 bases between them. The CDR3 extends over 13 amino acids.

As to this clone: The same CDR3 can be traced to other DNA sequences in this sample. This rearrangement joins TRBV28 to TRBJ2-5; D remains unclear. The J call may not be correct, given that the DNA end is closer to TRBJ2-7. The CDR3 contains 13 residues. Germline CDR1 and CDR2: MDHEN and SYDVKM. The CDR3 sequence: CASSLRQSYEQYF. The CDR3 DNA reads as TGTGCCAGCAGTTTAAGGCAGAGCTACGAGCAGTACTTC.

The genes are TRBV19 and TRBJ1-1; 7 nucleotides align to TRBD1. The CDR3 has 14 amino acids. The germline V gene has CDR1 LNHDA and CDR2 SQIVND (reference sequence). V was pared by 3 bases and J by 1 base, with 2 bases of the junction left unmatched. This CDR3 is CASSIDRANTEAFF. CDR3 sequence (DNA): TGTGCCAGTAGTATCGACAGGGCGAACACTGAAGCTTTCTTT.

This clone was seen a few times. This chain links TRBV6-6 with TRBJ2-1; D is perhaps TRBD2 (5 bases). The germline gives CDR1 MNHNY, CDR2 SVGAGI (reference sequence). The CDR3 has 14 residues. The V gene lost 0 bases and the J gene lost 8 bases, with 11 bases spanning the gap. The CDR3 bases are TGTGCCAGCAGTTACTCGGGGTTGAGGGATGAGCAGTTCTTC. Protein sequence: CASSYSGLRDEQFF.

The genes are TRBV2 and TRBJ2-3; D remains ambiguous. V gave up 3 bases and J gave up 2 bases, with 6 bases separating them. Germline V gene lookup returns CDR1 SNHLY and CDR2 FYNNEI. CDR3 length: 13 amino acids. DNA of the CDR3: TGTGCCAGCAGTGAGTTAGACACAGATACGCAGTATTTT. It translates to CASSELDTDTQYF.

The CDR3 reads CASSGLADYNEQFF. The CDR3 nucleotides read TGTGCCAGCAGTGGACTAGCGGACTACAATGAGCAGTTCTTC. The chain combines TRBV2 with TRBJ2-1; 9 positions agree with TRBD2. The CDR3 length is 14 residues. V lost 4 bases and J lost 3; bases outside the gene matches: 1. CDR1 is SNHLY and CDR2 is FYNNEI in the germline V gene.

J is TRBJ2-1 and V is TRBV28; the match to TRBD1 covers 9 bases. This CDR3 spans 16 amino acids. CDR1 and CDR2 from the germline V gene are MDHEN and SYDVKM. The V and J ends lost 2 bases and 9 bases, in that order; junction bases with no gene match: 11. The CDR3 loop is CASSLVWGTGMGEQFF. Written as DNA, the CDR3 is TGTGCCAGCAGTTTAGTCTGGGGGACAGGGATGGGTGAGCAGTTCTTC.

This chain uses TRBV4-1 with TRBJ2-4; the D gene is possibly TRBD1 (6 bases). The ends were cut back, 0 bases at V and 5 bases at J, with 14 bases in the middle. The CDR3 totals 16 residues. Germline lookup yields CDR1 MGHRA and CDR2 YSYEKL. CDR3 nucleotide sequence: TGCGCCAGCAGCCAAGATAGCCGGGGACATCAAAACATTCAGTACTTC. This sequence encodes CASSQDSRGHQNIQYF.

This chain uses TRBV7-3 with TRBJ1-1; D is perhaps TRBD1 (6 bases). The V gene lost 5 bases and the J gene lost 4 bases, with 14 bases spanning the gap. Germline V gene data show CDR1 as SGHTA and CDR2 as FQGTGA. The CDR3 loop spans 14 amino acids. The CDR3 DNA follows: TGTGCCAGCAGCCAAGGGGGGCTCGGCACTGAAGCTTTCTTT. Its protein is CASSQGGLGTEAFF.

Comments on this clone: Sequence at one end of the junction differs from germline and may be a read error. This chain uses TRBV23-1 with TRBJ2-4; D perhaps matches TRBD2 (6 bases). TRBV23-1 qualifies as an ORF whose function is uncertain. This CDR3 is built from 13 residues. The CDR3 spells CASSQWFITPGVF. CDR3 sequence (DNA): TGCGCCAGCAGTCAATGGTTTATAACCCCGGGAGTCTTC.

This clone came up once. The rearrangement uses TRBV15 and TRBJ1-3; D is possibly TRBD1 (6 bases). The germline gives CDR1 LNHNV, CDR2 YYDKDF (reference sequence). V gave up 1 base and J gave up 4 bases, with 23 bases separating them. The CDR3 sequence is 19 residues long. In DNA, the CDR3 is TGTGCCACCAGCAGAGTAGCACATTCGAGGGGGGGCGAAGGAAACACCATATATTTT. It translates to CATSRVAHSRGGEGNTIYF.

The rearrangement links TRBV30 to TRBJ1-1, with a possible D match to TRBD1 (6 bases). The CDR3 loop spans 14 amino acids. CDR1 is GTSNPN, CDR2 SVGIG, per germline (reference sequence). V shed 3 bases and J shed 5 bases, with 16 bases lying between them. This chain's CDR3 is CAWRTGGGWTEAFF. The CDR3, as DNA: TGTGCCTGGAGAACCGGGGGCGGGTGGACTGAAGCTTTCTTT.

The chain uses TRBV7-9 and TRBJ2-2; 9 bases match TRBD1. J was trimmed by 0 bases and V by 3 bases; bases with no gene match: 2. CDR1 is SEHNR, CDR2 FQNEAQ, per germline (reference sequence). This CDR3 comprises 16 residues. CDR3 nucleotide sequence: TGTGCCAGCAGCTTGTGGACAGGGGCGAACACCGGGGAGCTGTTTTTT. Translation: CASSLWTGANTGELFF.

This chain uses TRBV14 with TRBJ1-1; D unclear. The germline V gene has CDR1 SGHDN and CDR2 FVKESK. The CDR3 runs to 13 residues. Trimming cost V 2 bases and J 3 bases, with 7 bases left between them. In nucleotides, the CDR3 is TGTGCCAGCAGCCAACAGCTATACACTGAAGCTTTCTTT. Its translation is CASSQQLYTEAFF.

The CDR3: CASRDFAGSGAQYF. The DNA for the CDR3 is TGTGCCAGCAGGGACTTTGCGGGGTCCGGGGCCCAGTACTTC. The rearrangement joins TRBV2 to TRBJ2-5; the D gene is possibly TRBD2 (6 bases). The CDR3 length is 14 residues. Germline loops: CDR1 SNHLY, CDR2 FYNNEI. V dropped 6 bases and J dropped 9 bases, with 20 bases sitting between them.

CDR3 DNA: TGTGCCAGCAGTAGCGCTCAAGAGACCCAGTACTTC. This sequence encodes CASSSAQETQYF. The rearrangement joins TRBV2 to TRBJ2-5; D gene uncertain. The CDR3 has 12 amino acids. The germline CDR1 and CDR2 sequences are SNHLY and FYNNEI. V lost 5 bases, J lost 2 bases, and 6 bases lay in between.

The genes are TRBV7-3 and TRBJ2-1, with D perhaps TRBD1 or TRBD2 (6 bases each). Germline loops: CDR1 SGHTA, CDR2 FQGTGA. V lost 5 bases and J lost 9, with 26 bases in between. The CDR3 runs 17 residues. The CDR3 loop reads CASSPTGGRPGGAEQFF. The CDR3 bases are TGTGCCAGCAGCCCCACCGGGGGCCGCCCGGGTGGGGCTGAGCAGTTCTTC.

This rearrangement joins TRBV2 to TRBJ1-2; D is perhaps TRBD1 (5 bases). Per germline, CDR1 SNHLY and CDR2 FYNNEI. Trimming shortened V by 3 bases and J by 5 bases, and 13 bases separated the two germline ends. The CDR3 is 14 residues long. The CDR3 loop is CASSDEGGGYGYTF. Written as DNA, the CDR3 is TGTGCCAGCAGTGATGAGGGCGGGGGTTATGGCTACACCTTC.

V usage is TRBV15 and J usage is TRBJ1-2; a possible D gene is TRBD1 (5 bases). This CDR3 is 16 amino acids long. The V end lost 3 bases, the J end lost 2 bases, and 16 bases lay between the germline ends. Germline V lookup: CDR1 LNHNV, CDR2 YYDKDF (reference sequence). CDR3 sequence (DNA): TGTGCCACCAGCAGGGGGGTTGGGCGGGGAAACTATGGCTACACCTTC. This encodes CATSRGVGRGNYGYTF.

V usage is TRBV9 and J usage is TRBJ1-4; 9 positions agree with TRBD1. The CDR3 sequence is 16 residues long. The J segment lost 7 bases and the V segment lost 0 bases, leaving 7 bases of the junction unmatched. From germline, CDR1 is SGDLS and CDR2 YYNGEE. The CDR3 DNA reads TGTGCCAGCAGCGTAGGAGGGACAGGGTTGGGTGAAAAACTGTTTTTT. Translation gives CASSVGGTGLGEKLFF. The full variable domain, completed using reference TRBV9 and TRBJ1-4, is DSGVTQTPKHLITATGQRVTLRCSPRSGDLSVYWYQQSLDQGLQFLIQYYNGEERAKGNILERFSAQQFPDLHSELNLSSLELGDSALYFCASSVGGTGLGEKLFFGSGTQLSVL.